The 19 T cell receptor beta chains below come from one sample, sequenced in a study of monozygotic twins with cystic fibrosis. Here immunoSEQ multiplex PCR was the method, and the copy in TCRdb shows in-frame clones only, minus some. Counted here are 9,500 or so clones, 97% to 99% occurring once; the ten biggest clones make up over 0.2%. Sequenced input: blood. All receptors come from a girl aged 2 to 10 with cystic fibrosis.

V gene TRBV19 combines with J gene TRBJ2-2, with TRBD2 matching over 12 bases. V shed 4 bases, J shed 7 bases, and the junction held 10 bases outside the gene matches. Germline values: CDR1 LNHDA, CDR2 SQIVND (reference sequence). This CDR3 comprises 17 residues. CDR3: CASSRASGRARFGELFF. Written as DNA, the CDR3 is TGTGCCAGTAGTAGGGCTAGCGGGAGGGCCAGGTTCGGGGAGCTGTTTTTT.

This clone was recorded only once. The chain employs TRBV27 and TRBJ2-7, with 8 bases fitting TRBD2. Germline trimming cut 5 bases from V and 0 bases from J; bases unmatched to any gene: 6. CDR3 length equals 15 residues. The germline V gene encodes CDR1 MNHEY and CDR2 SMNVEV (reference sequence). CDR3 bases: TGTGCCAGCAGTCCCTTAGCGGGGTTCTCCTACGAGCAGTACTTC. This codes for CASSPLAGFSYEQYF.

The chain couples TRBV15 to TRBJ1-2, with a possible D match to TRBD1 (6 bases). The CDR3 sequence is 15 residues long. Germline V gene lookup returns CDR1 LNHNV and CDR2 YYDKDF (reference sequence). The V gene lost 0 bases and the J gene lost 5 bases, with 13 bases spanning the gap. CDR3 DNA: TGTGCCACCAGCAGAGATGGTGCAGGGGAGTATGGCTACACCTTC. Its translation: CATSRDGAGEYGYTF.

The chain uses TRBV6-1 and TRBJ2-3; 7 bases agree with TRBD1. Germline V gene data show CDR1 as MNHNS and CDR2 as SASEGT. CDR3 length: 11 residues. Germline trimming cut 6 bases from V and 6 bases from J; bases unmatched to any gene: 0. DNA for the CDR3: TGTGCCAGCAGACAGGGGGATACGCAGTATTTT. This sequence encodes CASRQGDTQYF.

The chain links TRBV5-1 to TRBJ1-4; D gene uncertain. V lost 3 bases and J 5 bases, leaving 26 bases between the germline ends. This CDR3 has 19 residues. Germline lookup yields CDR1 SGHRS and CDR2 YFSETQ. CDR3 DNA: TGCGCCAGCAGCTCCCACCCGCAGGCCGCGATAGGCGACAATGAAAAACTGTTTTTT. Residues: CASSSHPQAAIGDNEKLFF.

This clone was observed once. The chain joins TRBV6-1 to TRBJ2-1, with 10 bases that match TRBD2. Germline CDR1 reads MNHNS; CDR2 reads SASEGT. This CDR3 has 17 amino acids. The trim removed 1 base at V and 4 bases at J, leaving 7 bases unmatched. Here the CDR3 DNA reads TGTGCCAGCAGTGAAGAAGGGTTAGCGGGAGGATACAATGAGCAGTTCTTC. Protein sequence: CASSEEGLAGGYNEQFF.

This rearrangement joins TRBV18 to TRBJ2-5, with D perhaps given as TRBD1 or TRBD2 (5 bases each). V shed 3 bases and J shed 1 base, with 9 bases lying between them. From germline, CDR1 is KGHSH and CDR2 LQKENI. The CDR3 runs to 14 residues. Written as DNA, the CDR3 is TGTGCCAGCTCACCCGGGACGGCCCAAGAGACCCAGTACTTC. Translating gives CASSPGTAQETQYF.

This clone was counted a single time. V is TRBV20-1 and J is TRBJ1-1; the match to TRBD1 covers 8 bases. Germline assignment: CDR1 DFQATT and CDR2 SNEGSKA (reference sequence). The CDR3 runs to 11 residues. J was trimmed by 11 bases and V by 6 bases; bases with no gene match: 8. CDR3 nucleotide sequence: TGCAGTGCGAGGGACAGGTTGGGGGCTTTCTTT. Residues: CSARDRLGAFF.

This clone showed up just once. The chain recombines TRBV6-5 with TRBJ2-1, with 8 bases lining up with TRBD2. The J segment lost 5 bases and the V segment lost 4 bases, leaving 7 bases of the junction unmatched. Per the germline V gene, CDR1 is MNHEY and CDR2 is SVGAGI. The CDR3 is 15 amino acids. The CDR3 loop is CASSSPGGRNNEQFF. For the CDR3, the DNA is TGTGCCAGCAGTTCGCCTGGCGGGAGGAACAATGAGCAGTTCTTC.

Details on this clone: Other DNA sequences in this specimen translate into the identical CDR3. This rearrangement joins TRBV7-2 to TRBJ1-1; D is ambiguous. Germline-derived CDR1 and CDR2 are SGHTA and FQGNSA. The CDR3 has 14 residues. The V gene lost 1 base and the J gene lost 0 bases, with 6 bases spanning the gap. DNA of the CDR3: TGTGCCAGCAGCTTAGAACAACTGAACACTGAAGCTTTCTTT. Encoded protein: CASSLEQLNTEAFF.

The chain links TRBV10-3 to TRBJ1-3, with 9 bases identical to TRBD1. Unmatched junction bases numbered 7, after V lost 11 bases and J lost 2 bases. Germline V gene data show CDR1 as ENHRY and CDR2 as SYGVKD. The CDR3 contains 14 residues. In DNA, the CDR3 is TGTGCCTCCGGACAGGGGATCGCTGGAAACACCATATATTTT. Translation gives CASGQGIAGNTIYF.

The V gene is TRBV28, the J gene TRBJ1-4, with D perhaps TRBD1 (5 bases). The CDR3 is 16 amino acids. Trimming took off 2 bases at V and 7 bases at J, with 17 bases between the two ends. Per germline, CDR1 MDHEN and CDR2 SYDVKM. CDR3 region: CASSLGSPGRSEKLFF. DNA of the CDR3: TGTGCCAGCAGTTTAGGTTCGCCGGGACGAAGTGAAAAACTGTTTTTT.

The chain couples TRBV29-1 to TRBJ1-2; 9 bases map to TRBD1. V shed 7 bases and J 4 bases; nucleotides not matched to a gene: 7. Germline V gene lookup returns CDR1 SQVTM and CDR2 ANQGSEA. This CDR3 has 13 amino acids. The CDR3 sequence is CSAGQGTRYGYTF. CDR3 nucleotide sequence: TGCAGCGCTGGACAGGGGACACGCTATGGCTACACCTTC.

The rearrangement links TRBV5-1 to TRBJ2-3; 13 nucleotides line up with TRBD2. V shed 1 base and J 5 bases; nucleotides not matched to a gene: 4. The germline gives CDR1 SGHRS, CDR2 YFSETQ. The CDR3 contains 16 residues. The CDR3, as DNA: TGCGCCAGCAGCTTGAGGACTAGCGGGAGTGGAGATACGCAGTATTTT. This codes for CASSLRTSGSGDTQYF.

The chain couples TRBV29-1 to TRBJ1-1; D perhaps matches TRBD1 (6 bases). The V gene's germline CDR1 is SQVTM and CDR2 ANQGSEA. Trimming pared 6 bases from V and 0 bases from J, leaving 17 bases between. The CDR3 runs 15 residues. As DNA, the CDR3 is TGCAGCGTAGGCGGGGGCTGGGGGATGAACACTGAAGCTTTCTTT. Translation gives CSVGGGWGMNTEAFF.

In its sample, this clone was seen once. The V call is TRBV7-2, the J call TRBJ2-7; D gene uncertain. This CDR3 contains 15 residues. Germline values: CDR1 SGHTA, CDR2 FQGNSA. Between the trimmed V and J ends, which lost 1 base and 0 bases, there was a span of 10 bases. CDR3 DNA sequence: TGTGCCAGCAGCTTAGAGAGCAGTTCCTCCTACGAGCAGTACTTC. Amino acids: CASSLESSSSYEQYF.

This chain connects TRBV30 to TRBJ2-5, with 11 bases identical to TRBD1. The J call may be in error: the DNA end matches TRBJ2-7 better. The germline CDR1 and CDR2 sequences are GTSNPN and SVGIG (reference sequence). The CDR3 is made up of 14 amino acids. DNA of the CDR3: TGTGCCTGGAGTGTGGGACAGGGGGTCCTCGAGCAGTACTTC. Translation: CAWSVGQGVLEQYF.

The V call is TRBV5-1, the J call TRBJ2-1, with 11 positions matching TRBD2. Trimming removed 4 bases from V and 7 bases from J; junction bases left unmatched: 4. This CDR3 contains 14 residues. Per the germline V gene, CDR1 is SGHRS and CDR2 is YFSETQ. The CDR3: CASSPTSGKNEQFF. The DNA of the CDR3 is TGCGCCAGCAGCCCGACTAGCGGGAAGAATGAGCAGTTCTTC.

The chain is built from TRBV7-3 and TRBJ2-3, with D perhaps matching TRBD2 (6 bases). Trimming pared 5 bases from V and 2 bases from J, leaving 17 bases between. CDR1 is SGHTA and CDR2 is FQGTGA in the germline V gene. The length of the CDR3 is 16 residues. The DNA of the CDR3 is TGTGCCAGCAGCCCAGGGCCGGGGGTGGTCACAGATACGCAGTATTTT. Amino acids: CASSPGPGVVTDTQYF. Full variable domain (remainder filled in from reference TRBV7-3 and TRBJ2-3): GAGVSQTPSNKVTEKGKYVELRCDPISGHTALYWYRQSLGQGPEFLIYFQGTGAADDSGLPNDRFFAVRPEGSVSTLKIQRTERGDSAVYLCASSPGPGVVTDTQYFGPGTRLTVL.